The clone carrying this T cell receptor (beta chain) has just a few counts. An end of the junction does not agree with germline; a read error may underlie this. This CDR3 region has 13 residues. The data stem from a study of T cells after yellow fever vaccination. MiXCR was run by TCRdb on the 5' RACE reads, yielding one entry per CDR3 protein. The repertoire consists of some 600,000 distinct CDR3 sequences, with 12% occurring once and the leading ten covering 15%. The sample consisted of PBMCs, taken on the day of the yellow fever booster vaccination. V usage is TRBV12-3 or TRBV12-4 and J usage is TRBJ2-3; 8 bases align to TRBD2. This clonotype was sampled from a man under 40 who received the YFV17D yellow fever vaccine. CDR3 nucleotide sequence: TGTGCCAGCAGTCGGGGAGATCGGGAGGGCCAACATTTT. It translates to CASSRGDREGQHF.